This T cell receptor beta chain came from a study of neoadjuvant nivolumab and ipilimumab in lung cancer. Study details: The combination arm added day-1 ipilimumab 1 mg/kg to nivolumab 3 mg/kg on days 1, 15, 29.

Study results and caveats: Only two of four nivolumab-treated tumors gained richness and clonality by surgery. TCR receptors were sequenced in few samples.

Data came from immunoSEQ multiplex PCR; TCRdb stores just in-frame clones and leaves some out. This sample has some 9,100 clones, with about 72% found just once. About this clone: Its target is unknown.

CDR1 is GTSNPN and CDR2 is SVGIG in the germline V gene (reference sequence). The CDR3 runs 16 residues. The V and J ends lost 4 bases and 3 bases, in that order; junction bases with no gene match: 10. This material consisted of tumor tissue, taken after neoadjuvant nivolumab, alone or with ipilimumab, at or shortly before surgery. The chain joins TRBV30 to TRBJ2-2, with 8 bases lining up with TRBD1. This clonotype was sampled from an adult with non-small cell lung cancer. The CDR3 loop is CAWIMKQGAYTGELFF. The CDR3 nucleotides read TGTGCCTGGATTATGAAGCAGGGGGCATACACCGGGGAGCTGTTTTTT.